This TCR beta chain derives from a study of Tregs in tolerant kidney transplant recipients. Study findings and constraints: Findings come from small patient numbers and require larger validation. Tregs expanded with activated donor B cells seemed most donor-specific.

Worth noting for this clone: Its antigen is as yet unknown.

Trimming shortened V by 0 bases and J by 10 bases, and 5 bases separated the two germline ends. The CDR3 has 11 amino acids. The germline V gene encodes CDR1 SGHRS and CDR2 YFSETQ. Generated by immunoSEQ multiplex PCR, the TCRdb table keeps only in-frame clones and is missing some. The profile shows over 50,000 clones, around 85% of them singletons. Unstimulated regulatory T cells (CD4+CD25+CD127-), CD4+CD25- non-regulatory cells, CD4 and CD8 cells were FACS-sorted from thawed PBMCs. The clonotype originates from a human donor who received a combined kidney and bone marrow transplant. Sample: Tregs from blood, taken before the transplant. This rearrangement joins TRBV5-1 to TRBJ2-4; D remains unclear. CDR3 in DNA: TGCGCCAGCAGCTTGGAGGGAATTCAGTACTTC. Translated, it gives CASSLEGIQYF.